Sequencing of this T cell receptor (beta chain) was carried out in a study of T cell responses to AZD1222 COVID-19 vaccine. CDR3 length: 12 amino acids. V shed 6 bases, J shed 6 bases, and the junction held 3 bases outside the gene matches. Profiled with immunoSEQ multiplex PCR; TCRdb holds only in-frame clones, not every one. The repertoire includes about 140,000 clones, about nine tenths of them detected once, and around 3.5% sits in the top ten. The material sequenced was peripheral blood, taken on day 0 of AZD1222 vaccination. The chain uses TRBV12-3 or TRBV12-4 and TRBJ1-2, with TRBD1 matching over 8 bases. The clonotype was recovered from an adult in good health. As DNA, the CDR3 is TGTGCCAGCAGCTCAGGGGGCCATGGCTACACCTTC. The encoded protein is CASSSGGHGYTF.